The rows below give T cell receptor beta chains drawn from one sample of a study of glioma-infiltrating T cells. Using its own MiXCR run on the multiplex PCR reads, TCRdb lists one record per CDR3 protein. The table has roughly 200,000 distinct CDR3 sequences, around 40% seen once. Sequenced sample: glioma tissue, nonneoplastic brain tissue, or PBMCs (not recorded which). These receptors all stem from a human donor with low-grade glioma or glioblastoma, undergoing nonglioma brain surgery, or in good health (not recorded which). CDR3s leave out the opening cysteine and the closing phenylalanine or tryptophan. Clone size, where shown, is once, few, many, or a class for clones that have expanded.

v_call,clone_size,j_call,cdr3_aa
TRBV2,few,TRBJ2-7,ASSERGFYEQY
TRBV27,NA,TRBJ2-1,ATSDPIMGPNNEQF
TRBV12-3/TRBV12-4,NA,TRBJ2-7,ASSLASAISYEQY
TRBV6-6,many,TRBJ2-1,ASSYSRGLSTKDEQF
TRBV6-2/TRBV6-3,NA,TRBJ2-1,ASSLQLGTGPNEQF
TRBV19,few,TRBJ1-1,ASSTTGGGTEAF
TRBV2,NA,TRBJ2-5,ASRSEGGSETKY
TRBV5-1,many,TRBJ2-3,ASSEDSDTQY
TRBV12-3/TRBV12-4,NA,TRBJ1-4,ASRRAATNEKLF
TRBV20-1,once,TRBJ2-5,SPSGSGETQY
TRBV27,many,TRBJ2-3,ASSSGLAGDGGTYTQY
TRBV25-1,NA,TRBJ1-1,ASTEDMNTEAL
TRBV11-2,many,TRBJ2-5,ASSAWPGETQY
TRBV20-1,many,TRBJ2-7,SADGLAGDYEQY
TRBV12-3/TRBV12-4,once,TRBJ2-1,ASSWAEKYNEKF
TRBV28,once,TRBJ2-3,ASSFWGTSRNTDTQY
TRBV11-1,few,TRBJ2-1,ASSKTDRGAYNEQF
TRBV6-1,NA,TRBJ1-1,ASIASGRGFTEAL
TRBV7-2,once,TRBJ1-5,ASSLRPHSNQPKH
TRBV6-1,many,TRBJ1-1,ASSWENTEAF
TRBV27,many,TRBJ2-1,ASSLSSGATDLF
TRBV11-2,NA,TRBJ2-3,ASSIAGGYTDTQY
TRBV15,many,TRBJ1-6,ATSRAGNNSPLH
TRBV13,NA,TRBJ1-1,ASSLQTGTAF
TRBV19,NA,TRBJ2-3,ASSTPLVLAGGADTQY
TRBV5-4,few,TRBJ1-2,ASSPRTSRGYT
TRBV11-2,many,TRBJ1-4,ASSLGRSGYNEKLF
TRBV7-2,many,TRBJ1-2,ASSPLGPGKPNGYT
TRBV7-2,NA,TRBJ2-5,ASSLQETRY
TRBV2,NA,NA,AIIVLGNEQF
TRBV4-1,NA,TRBJ2-7,ASSQDDHLGSSYMSYEQY
TRBV30,few,TRBJ1-6,AAKQGSSDNSPLH
TRBV19,few,TRBJ2-1,ASSPMGPKSYNEQF
TRBV20-1,NA,TRBJ2-5,SAAGRLESLVEGEETQY
TRBV12-3/TRBV12-4,NA,TRBJ2-3,ASSTSASGFPHTQY
TRBV5-1,NA,TRBJ2-3,ASSIEHSSTDTQY
TRBV28,NA,TRBJ2-1,AISQYQGHGSLVGNEQF